The TCR beta chain under discussion was sequenced for a study of T cell responses to AZD1222 COVID-19 vaccine (dated by TCRdb to the early 2020s). About the full investigation: AZD1222 recipients whose second dose came at about 4 weeks and those whose second dose came at about 12 weeks were combined into one group, since spike-specific TCR depth and breadth did not differ between the two schedules. A total of roughly 240 trial participants underwent TCR sequencing, of whom approximately 210 received two doses of AZD1222 and about 25 received two doses of the MenACWY control vaccine. Trial participants were enrolled into age subgroups of 18-55, 56-69 and 70-plus years, which contained approximately 150, 30 and 60 TCR-sequenced participants, respectively.

From a lookup of the germline V gene, CDR1 and CDR2 are MDHEN and SYDVKM. Cut back by 3 bases and 7 bases, the V and J ends lie 15 bases apart. From the cysteine up to the phenylalanine, the CDR3 has a length of 14 residues. This entry keeps only the CDR3 DNA: 42 bases, framed from base 1. The time point label, as the study defines it: baseline before first vaccination. The vaccinee samples were drawn from two UK trials, COV001 and COV002, one of which was a single-blind randomized controlled phase 2/3 trial testing AZD1222 (ChAdOx1 nCoV-19) in healthy adults. For TCRbeta chain sequencing, PBMC samples from trial participants were taken at day 0 and at day 28 after the second dose. The CDR3 regions of human TCRbeta chains were subjected to immunosequencing. The study's own analysis went as follows. Repertoire TCRs were matched against a reference library of SARS-CoV-2-specific TCRs generated with the MIRA antigen-specificity platform. Breadth meant the fraction of unique TCRs that were SARS-CoV-2-associated, whereas depth meant the fraction of total T cells that were SARS-CoV-2-associated. Each spike-specific TCR was assigned to its reactive spike region and to a CD4 or CD8 class using the MIRA data. Log10-transformed breadth and depth values were compared by one-way ANOVA with Sidak's multiple comparisons tests. TCRdb re-hosts the immuneACCESS table, in-frame sequences only. Its copies lack some clones; in the studies checked, an unresolved V gene accounts for under half of them, and the cause for the rest is not known. V, J and clone size were drawn from that table, and D and trimming were deduced from the DNA. The sample table lists more than 150,000 clones, 85% to 95% of them with a count of one. Roughly 9.8% of the sample comes from the top ten.

What the authors observed across the whole study: In the small 56-69-year group, the increase in depth fell short of significance, most likely because of low power. Reportedly, close to half of the unique spike-specific TCRs recognized epitopes lying outside the regions that are mutated in the B.1.351 and B.1.1.7 variants. Because no day 14 peak-response samples were available, the repertoires could be characterized only after the peak T cell response. A significant rise in spike-specific TCR breadth and depth was observed after two AZD1222 doses relative to day 0 and relative to MenACWY recipients. Vaccine-associated CD4 TCRs spanned the whole spike protein, with dominant responses in regions 160-218 and 743-854. Only five to seven AZD1222 recipients were SARS-CoV-2 seropositive at baseline, limiting conclusions about previously exposed vaccinees. Participants were mostly white British, with more females than males. The authors suggested clonal diversity may have been underestimated.

For this clone: Its target antigen remains unknown. No base-level quality is on record; no much larger clone is a single base apart.

The starting material was peripheral blood, obtained on day 0 of AZD1222 vaccination. This TCR was sampled from an adult in good health. The V and J segments used are TRBV28 and TRBJ1-1; no D segment can be confidently identified. The CDR3 protein is CASSLAYRLDEAFF. At the DNA level, the sequence is TGTGCCAGCAGTTTGGCTTATAGATTGGATGAAGCTTTCTTT.